This TCR beta chain was retrieved from a study of graft-versus-host responses after intestinal transplantation. Findings of the study overall: Across patients carrying graft-donor T cell macrochimerism, allografts held high graft-versus-host to host-versus-graft clonal ratios.

Worth noting for this clone: Its matching antigen is unknown.

The method was immunoSEQ multiplex PCR; TCRdb's version includes in-frame clones alone and lacks a portion of them. The sample has about 94,000 clones; about 91% are singletons. V shed 6 bases, J shed 2 bases, and the junction held 9 bases outside the gene matches. This CDR3 comprises 17 residues. The V gene's germline CDR1 is LNHNV and CDR2 YYDKDF (reference sequence). The sequence derives from a human donor who received an intestinal transplant. The input for sequencing was unstimulated CD8+ T cells sorted from spleen or lymph node cells, taken before intestinal transplant. The genes are TRBV15 and TRBJ2-2; TRBD2 matches at 10 bases. CDR3 sequence (DNA): TGTGCCACCAGACAAAGCGGGAGGGACGGAAACACCGGGGAGCTGTTTTTT. This encodes CATRQSGRDGNTGELFF. The whole variable domain, remainder taken from reference TRBV15 and TRBJ2-2, is DAMVIQNPRYQVTQFGKPVTLSCSQTLNHNVMYWYQQKSSQAPKLLFHYYDKDFNNEADTPDNFQSRRPNTSFCFLDIRSPGLGDTAMYLCATRQSGRDGNTGELFFGEGSRLTVL.